Below, one TCR beta chain is given with its context. Its specificity is not known. V was shortened by 3 bases and J by 3 bases, with 14 bases between the two germline ends. This CDR3 is built from 15 residues. Looked up from germline, CDR1 is SEHNR and CDR2 is FQNEAQ (reference sequence). The data were obtained in a study of PD-1 blockade in classical Hodgkin lymphoma. Study-wide results and limits: Newly diagnosed patients were reported to start with lower TCR diversity than healthy donors. Before treatment, complete responders showed about the same diversity as newly diagnosed patients.

Noted time point: cycle 4 day 1 (C4D1), after less than seven weeks of nivolumab. Each and every patient relapsed after autologous stem cell transplantation, and patients got differing brentuximab vedotin exposure. Responses achieved at best were complete response, partial response or progressive disease. Only in-frame clones appear in the TCRdb table, and some are missing; sequencing was by immunoSEQ multiplex PCR. The sample has about 60,000 clones; approximately 92% are singletons. The gene calls are TRBV7-9 and TRBJ1-1; no reliable D call. Sample: peripheral blood mononuclear cells (PBMCs), taken before the fourth cycle of nivolumab. The source of this sequence is a human donor with classical Hodgkin lymphoma. CDR3 residues: CASSFWISTDTEAFF. The CDR3 coding sequence is TGTGCCAGCAGCTTTTGGATCTCAACCGACACTGAAGCTTTCTTT. Supplemented by reference TRBV7-9 and TRBJ1-1, the full variable domain reads DTGVSQNPRHKITKRGQNVTFRCDPISEHNRLYWYRQTLGQGPEFLTYFQNEAQLEKSRLLSDRFSAERPKGSFSTLEIQRTEQGDSAMYLCASSFWISTDTEAFFGQGTRLTVV.